This T cell receptor beta chain was profiled in a study of human T cells and chemical hapten exposure. Study-wide points: With regard to DPC sensitization, TCRs above 1 in 1000 frequency did not change.

Regarding time point: patch test 2, 6 weeks after DPC sensitization. The treatment is: therapeutic diphenylcyclopropenone sensitization with weekly scalp DPC. Investigators collected blood before applying each patch test. The study extracted total RNA from unfractionated whole blood. This clonotype was seen a few times. Its specificity is not known. TCRdb recomputed calls from the RACE reads with MiXCR, one row per CDR3 protein. The sample lists fewer than 95,000 distinct CDR3 sequences, 11% occurring once. The V and J ends lost 5 bases and 4 bases, in that order; junction bases with no gene match: 6. This CDR3 region has 13 residues. Germline V gives CDR1 SQVTM, CDR2 ANQGSEA.

This chain uses TRBV29-1 with TRBJ2-7, with TRBD2 identical over 9 bases. The sequenced sample was whole blood, obtained in connection with sensitization to the hapten diphenylcyclopropenone (DPC). This TCR was recovered from a man in his forties with alopecia areata. Some clones in this sample may be carry-over from other donors' samples. The CDR3 spells CSVIAGDLYEQYF. CDR3 in DNA: TGCAGCGTTATAGCGGGAGACCTTTACGAGCAGTACTTC.